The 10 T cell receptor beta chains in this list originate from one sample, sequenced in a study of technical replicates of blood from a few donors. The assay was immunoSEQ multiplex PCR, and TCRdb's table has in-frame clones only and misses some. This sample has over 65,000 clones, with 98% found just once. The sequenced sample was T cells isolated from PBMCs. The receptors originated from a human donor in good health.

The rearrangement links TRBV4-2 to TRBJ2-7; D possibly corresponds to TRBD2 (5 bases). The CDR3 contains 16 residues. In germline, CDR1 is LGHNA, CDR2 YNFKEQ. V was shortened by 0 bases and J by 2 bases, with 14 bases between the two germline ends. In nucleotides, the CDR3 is TGTGCCAGCAGCCAAGACAGTAAAGGAGGAACCTACGAGCAGTACTTC. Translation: CASSQDSKGGTYEQYF.

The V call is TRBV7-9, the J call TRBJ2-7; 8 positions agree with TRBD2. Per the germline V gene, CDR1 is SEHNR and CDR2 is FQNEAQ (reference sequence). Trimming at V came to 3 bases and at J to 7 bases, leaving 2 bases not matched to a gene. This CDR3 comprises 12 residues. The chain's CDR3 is CASSFAGGEQYF. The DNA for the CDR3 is TGTGCCAGCAGCTTCGCGGGGGGTGAGCAGTACTTC.

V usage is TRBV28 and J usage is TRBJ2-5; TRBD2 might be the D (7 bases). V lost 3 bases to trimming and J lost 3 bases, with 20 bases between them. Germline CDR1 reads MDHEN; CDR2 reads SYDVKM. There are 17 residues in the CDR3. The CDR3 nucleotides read TGTGCCAGCAGTTTTGGGAGGGGGGCTATATTCAAAGAGACCCAGTACTTC. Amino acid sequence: CASSFGRGAIFKETQYF. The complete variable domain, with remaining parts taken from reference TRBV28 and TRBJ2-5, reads DVKVTQSSRYLVKRTGEKVFLECVQDMDHENMFWYRQDPGLGLRLIYFSYDVKMKEKGDIPEGYSVSREKKERFSLILESASTNQTSMYLCASSFGRGAIFKETQYFGPGTRLLVL.

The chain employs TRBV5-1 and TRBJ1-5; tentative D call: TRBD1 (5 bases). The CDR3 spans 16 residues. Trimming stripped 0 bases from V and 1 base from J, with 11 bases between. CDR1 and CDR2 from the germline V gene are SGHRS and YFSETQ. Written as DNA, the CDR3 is TGCGCCAGCAGCTTGGGCGGGGGAGGAAGCAATCAGCCCCAGCATTTT. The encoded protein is CASSLGGGGSNQPQHF.

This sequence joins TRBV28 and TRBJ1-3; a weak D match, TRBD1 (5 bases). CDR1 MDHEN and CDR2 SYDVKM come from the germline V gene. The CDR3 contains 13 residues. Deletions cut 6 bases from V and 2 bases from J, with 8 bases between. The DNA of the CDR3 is TGTGCCAGCAGACCAGGGCCTGGAAACACCATATATTTT. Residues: CASRPGPGNTIYF.

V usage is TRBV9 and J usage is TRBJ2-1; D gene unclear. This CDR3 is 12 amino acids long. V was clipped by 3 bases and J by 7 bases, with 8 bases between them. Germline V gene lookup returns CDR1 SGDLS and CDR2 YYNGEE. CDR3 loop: CASSGPRNEQFF. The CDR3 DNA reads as TGTGCCAGCAGCGGCCCACGGAATGAGCAGTTCTTC. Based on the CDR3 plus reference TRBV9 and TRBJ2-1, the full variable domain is DSGVTQTPKHLITATGQRVTLRCSPRSGDLSVYWYQQSLDQGLQFLIQYYNGEERAKGNILERFSAQQFPDLHSELNLSSLELGDSALYFCASSGPRNEQFFGPGTRLTVL.

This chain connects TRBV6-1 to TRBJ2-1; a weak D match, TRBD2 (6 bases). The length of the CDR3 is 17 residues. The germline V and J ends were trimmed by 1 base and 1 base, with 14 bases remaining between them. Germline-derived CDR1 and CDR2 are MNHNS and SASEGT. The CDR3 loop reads CASSEGIGSRSYNEQFF. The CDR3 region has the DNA TGTGCCAGCAGTGAAGGGATCGGGAGTAGGTCCTACAATGAGCAGTTCTTC.

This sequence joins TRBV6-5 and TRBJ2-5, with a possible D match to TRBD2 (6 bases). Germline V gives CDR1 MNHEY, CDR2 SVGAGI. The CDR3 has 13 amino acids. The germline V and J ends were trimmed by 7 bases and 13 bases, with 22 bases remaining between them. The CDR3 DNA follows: TGTGCCAGCACCAACCCCGGGACTCCACGAACGTACTTC. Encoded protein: CASTNPGTPRTYF.

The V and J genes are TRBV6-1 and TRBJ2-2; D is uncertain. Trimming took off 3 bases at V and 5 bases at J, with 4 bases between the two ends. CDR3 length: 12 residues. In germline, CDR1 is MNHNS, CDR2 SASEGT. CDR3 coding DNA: TGTGCCAGCAGTGATTATACCGGGGAGCTGTTTTTT. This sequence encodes CASSDYTGELFF.

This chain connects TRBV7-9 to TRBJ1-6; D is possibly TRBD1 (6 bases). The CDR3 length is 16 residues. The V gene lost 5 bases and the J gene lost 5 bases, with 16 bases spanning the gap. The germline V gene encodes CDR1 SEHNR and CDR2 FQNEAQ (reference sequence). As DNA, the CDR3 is TGTGCCAGCAGCCATTCGGACAGTCCAGATAATTCACCCCTCCACTTT. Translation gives CASSHSDSPDNSPLHF. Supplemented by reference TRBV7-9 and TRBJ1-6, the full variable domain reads DTGVSQNPRHKITKRGQNVTFRCDPISEHNRLYWYRQTLGQGPEFLTYFQNEAQLEKSRLLSDRFSAERPKGSFSTLEIQRTEQGDSAMYLCASSHSDSPDNSPLHFGNGTRLTVT.